Below, 32 T cell receptor beta chains from the same sample are listed, as sequenced in a study of OX40 agonist ivuxolimab in advanced cancers. Profiled with immunoSEQ multiplex PCR; TCRdb holds only in-frame clones, not every one. The profile covers 80,000 or so clones, with approximately 89% appearing a single time and around 2.5% taken by the ten largest. Source: CD4+ or CD8+ T cells sorted from blood, taken in a trial of the OX40 agonist ivuxolimab. All receptors derive from an adult with an advanced solid tumor such as melanoma, head and neck, liver or kidney cancer.

The rearrangement links TRBV11-2 to TRBJ2-7; D is perhaps TRBD2 (5 bases). CDR3 length: 15 residues. Germline CDR1 SGHAT, CDR2 FQNNGV. The V and J ends lost 5 bases and 0 bases respectively, with 14 bases between them. CDR3 DNA sequence: TGTGCCAGCAGCCCTGGACTCAAATCCTCCTACGAGCAGTACTTC. Translating it yields CASSPGLKSSYEQYF.

The chain carries TRBV19 and TRBJ2-3, with a possible D match to TRBD2 (6 bases). The V gene lost 10 bases and the J gene lost 4 bases, with 15 bases spanning the gap. CDR3 length: 13 residues. The germline V gene has CDR1 LNHDA and CDR2 SQIVND (reference sequence). The CDR3 protein is CATESSGADTQYF. DNA of the CDR3: TGTGCCACCGAGAGTAGCGGCGCAGATACGCAGTATTTT.

J is TRBJ2-5 and V is TRBV13, with TRBD2 matching over 12 bases. Gene TRBJ2-7 matches the end of the DNA better, so the J call may be wrong. CDR1 and CDR2 from the germline V gene are PRHDT and FYEKMQ (reference sequence). There are 16 residues in the CDR3. Here the CDR3 reads CASSSRTSGISYEQYF. CDR3 coding DNA: TGTGCCAGCAGCTCGCGGACTAGCGGGATCTCCTACGAGCAGTACTTC.

This chain joins TRBV5-6 and TRBJ1-5; D remains unclear. This CDR3 comprises 13 residues. Germline CDR1 SGHDT, CDR2 YYEEEE. V lost 4 bases to trimming and J lost 11 bases, with 16 bases between them. Written as DNA, the CDR3 is TGTGCCAGCAGCCCCACATATGGAGGAGCCCAGCATTTT. Amino acid sequence: CASSPTYGGAQHF.

V is TRBV5-1 and J is TRBJ2-1; D is uncertain. The CDR3 consists of 12 residues. The germline V gene has CDR1 SGHRS and CDR2 YFSETQ. The V and J ends lost 1 base and 9 bases respectively, with 8 bases between them. The CDR3 is CASSLSNAEQFF. CDR3 bases: TGCGCCAGCAGCTTGTCGAATGCTGAGCAGTTCTTC. Filled out from reference TRBV5-1 and TRBJ2-1, the complete variable domain reads KAGVTQTPRYLIKTRGQQVTLSCSPISGHRSVSWYQQTPGQGLQFLFEYFSETQRNKGNFPGRFSGRQFSNSRSEMNVSTLELGDSALYLCASSLSNAEQFFGPGTRLTVL.

The chain is built from TRBV4-2 and TRBJ2-2; tentatively, D is TRBD1 or TRBD2 (6 bases each). Germline assignment: CDR1 LGHNA and CDR2 YNFKEQ. This CDR3 contains 18 residues. V shed 4 bases and J shed 9 bases, with 27 bases lying between them. CDR3 DNA sequence: TGTGCCAGCAGCCGAGACCCGGGGGCGGGGACTCGAGGCCGGGAGCTGTTTTTT. It translates to CASSRDPGAGTRGRELFF.

This chain links TRBV6-5 with TRBJ1-2, with TRBD1 as a possible D gene (5 bases). Per the germline V gene, CDR1 is MNHEY and CDR2 is SVGAGI. The CDR3 spans 14 residues. Trimming left V 2 bases short and J 4 bases short, with 11 bases between. The CDR3 nucleotides read TGTGCCAGCAGTTACGGGGCAGGAGGCTATGGCTACACCTTC. Its translation: CASSYGAGGYGYTF.

The V and J genes are TRBV7-9 and TRBJ2-3; D not resolved. The CDR3 has 12 amino acids. Germline values: CDR1 SEHNR, CDR2 FQNEAQ (reference sequence). Trimming removed 9 bases at V and 3 bases at J, with 10 bases between. The CDR3 nucleotides are TGTGCCAGTCGGGTTTTTACAGATACGCAGTATTTT. Its protein is CASRVFTDTQYF.

The chain joins TRBV18 to TRBJ1-5; D is possibly TRBD1 (6 bases). Germline-derived CDR1 and CDR2 are KGHSH and LQKENI. This CDR3 is built from 15 residues. Trimming removed 1 base at V and 3 bases at J, with 10 bases between. CDR3 DNA: TGTGCCAGCTCACCACAGCAGGGGTCCAATCAGCCCCAGCATTTT. Translating it yields CASSPQQGSNQPQHF.

The V gene is TRBV9, the J gene TRBJ2-5; D gene unclear. The CDR3 is made up of 23 amino acids. Germline V gene data show CDR1 as SGDLS and CDR2 as YYNGEE. V was pared by 4 bases and J by 8 bases, with 45 bases between. In DNA form, the CDR3 reads TGTGCCAGCAGCACACCCCCCCGGGCAGCACAGACTTGCAAGATGAACTCGGTTGTTACCCAGTACTTC. Amino acid sequence: CASSTPPRAAQTCKMNSVVTQYF.

This clone came up a few times. The chain employs TRBV19 and TRBJ2-6, with unresolved D. Germline-derived CDR1 and CDR2 are LNHDA and SQIVND (reference sequence). This CDR3 has 15 residues. Trimming took off 10 bases at V and 3 bases at J, with 16 bases between the two ends. The CDR3 loop reads CATMIGVGGANVLTF. As DNA, the CDR3 is TGTGCCACCATGATAGGTGTGGGTGGGGCCAACGTCCTGACTTTC.

The chain links TRBV18 to TRBJ1-2, with 8 positions matching TRBD1. Germline loops: CDR1 KGHSH, CDR2 LQKENI. V shed 5 bases and J 8 bases; nucleotides not matched to a gene: 7. The CDR3 spans 13 residues. The CDR3 here is CASSSDRVDGYTF. The DNA for the CDR3 is TGTGCCAGCTCATCGGACAGGGTGGACGGCTACACCTTC.

The DNA for the CDR3 is TGCGCCAGCAGCTGGGGAACAGTGTCCCTCAATTCACCCCTCCACTTT. Residues: CASSWGTVSLNSPLHF. This rearrangement joins TRBV5-1 to TRBJ1-6; D unclear. Germline CDR1 and CDR2: SGHRS and YFSETQ. V was trimmed by 3 bases and J by 7 bases, leaving 17 bases between them. The CDR3 has 16 residues. The full variable domain, with the rest looked up from reference TRBV5-1 and TRBJ1-6, is KAGVTQTPRYLIKTRGQQVTLSCSPISGHRSVSWYQQTPGQGLQFLFEYFSETQRNKGNFPGRFSGRQFSNSRSEMNVSTLELGDSALYLCASSWGTVSLNSPLHFGNGTRLTVT.

The chain is built from TRBV28 and TRBJ2-4; possible D gene TRBD2, 5 bases. The CDR3 has 13 residues. V was shortened by 5 bases and J by 7 bases, with 12 bases between the two germline ends. Germline CDR1 reads MDHEN; CDR2 reads SYDVKM. The CDR3 loop reads CASSPGGPNIQYF. In DNA, the CDR3 is TGTGCCAGCAGTCCGGGCGGGCCGAACATTCAGTACTTC.

This clone was seen more than once but under ten times. The gene calls are TRBV30 and TRBJ1-5; D not certain. CDR1 is GTSNPN, CDR2 SVGIG, per germline (reference sequence). V was clipped by 2 bases and J by 10 bases, with 18 bases between them. This CDR3 is built from 14 residues. DNA for the CDR3: TGTGCCTGGAGTCCTAGGGCTTCTATCATCCCCCAGCATTTT. The encoded protein is CAWSPRASIIPQHF.

The rearrangement joins TRBV7-9 to TRBJ1-2; the D is unclear. The V gene's germline CDR1 is SEHNR and CDR2 FQNEAQ (reference sequence). This CDR3 has 14 amino acids. V was cut by 1 base and J by 5 bases, with 11 bases left in between. CDR3 sequence reads: CASSLVDASYGYTF. DNA for the CDR3: TGTGCCAGCAGCTTAGTGGACGCTAGTTATGGCTACACCTTC.

For the CDR3, the DNA is TGCGCCAGCAGCTTGGAGCCGCCAGTCTATGGCTACACCTTC. Encoded protein: CASSLEPPVYGYTF. The chain joins TRBV5-1 to TRBJ1-2; D remains ambiguous. V was trimmed by 0 bases and J by 4 bases, leaving 10 bases between them. The germline CDR1 and CDR2 sequences are SGHRS and YFSETQ. The CDR3 runs 14 residues.

CDR3 region: CASSLGQGTSATDTQYF. The CDR3 region has the DNA TGTGCCAGCAGCCTCGGGCAGGGGACTAGCGCTACAGATACGCAGTATTTT. The genes are TRBV4-2 and TRBJ2-3; 10 nucleotides align to TRBD2. The CDR3 has 17 residues. Germline assignment: CDR1 LGHNA and CDR2 YNFKEQ. V shed 4 bases and J 3 bases; nucleotides not matched to a gene: 10.

The chain recombines TRBV10-3 with TRBJ1-4; 7 bases match TRBD1. Per the germline V gene, CDR1 is ENHRY and CDR2 is SYGVKD. Trimming at V came to 6 bases and at J to 8 bases, leaving 6 bases not matched to a gene. The CDR3 consists of 13 residues. The CDR3 loop is CAISDADREKLFF. In nucleotides, the CDR3 is TGTGCCATCAGCGACGCGGACAGGGAAAAACTGTTTTTT.

This clone appeared once. This chain uses TRBV2 with TRBJ1-3; D gene ambiguous. Germline lookup yields CDR1 SNHLY and CDR2 FYNNEI. Trimming pared 2 bases from V and 0 bases from J, leaving 8 bases between. This CDR3 has 15 amino acids. The CDR3 bases are TGTGCCAGCAGTGAAAGAACCGGCTCTGGAAACACCATATATTTT. Protein: CASSERTGSGNTIYF.

The chain combines TRBV10-3 with TRBJ2-5; possibly TRBD2 for D (5 bases). Germline V CDR1 and CDR2: ENHRY, SYGVKD. Trimming pared 0 bases from V and 7 bases from J, leaving 12 bases between. The CDR3 length is 14 residues. CDR3 nucleotide sequence: TGTGCCATCAGTGAGTCGATAAGCGAGGGGACCCAGTACTTC. As protein: CAISESISEGTQYF.

This chain links TRBV15 with TRBJ2-1, with D tentatively TRBD2 (6 bases). The CDR3 runs 16 residues. Germline assignment: CDR1 LNHNV and CDR2 YYDKDF (reference sequence). Trimming took off 0 bases at V and 0 bases at J, with 9 bases between the two ends. The CDR3 loop reads CATSRDGGYSYNEQFF. CDR3 bases: TGTGCCACCAGCAGAGATGGAGGGTACTCCTACAATGAGCAGTTCTTC.

V is TRBV5-4 and J is TRBJ1-4; D is uncertain. The CDR3 is made up of 15 amino acids. Germline CDR1 SGHNT, CDR2 YYREEE (reference sequence). V shed 0 bases and J shed 3 bases, with 9 bases lying between them. The CDR3 region is CASSLDVGSNEKLFF. The CDR3 bases are TGTGCCAGCAGCTTGGATGTCGGTTCTAATGAAAAACTGTTTTTT. The whole variable domain, filled in from reference TRBV5-4 and TRBJ1-4, reads ETGVTQSPTHLIKTRGQQVTLRCSSQSGHNTVSWYQQALGQGPQFIFQYYREEENGRGNFPPRFSGLQFPNYSSELNVNALELDDSALYLCASSLDVGSNEKLFFGSGTQLSVL.

The chain combines TRBV5-1 with TRBJ1-2; 7 nucleotides match TRBD1. The germline V gene has CDR1 SGHRS and CDR2 YFSETQ. Trimming took 0 bases from V and 4 from J; bases not matched to a gene: 3. The CDR3 is 14 residues long. The CDR3 loop is CASSLGTGIYGYTF. The DNA for the CDR3 is TGCGCCAGCAGCTTGGGGACAGGAATCTATGGCTACACCTTC.

This sequence joins TRBV5-1 and TRBJ2-3; possibly TRBD2 for D (5 bases). CDR1 SGHRS and CDR2 YFSETQ come from the germline V gene. CDR3 size: 15 residues. The V gene lost 0 bases and the J gene lost 3 bases, with 11 bases spanning the gap. CDR3 residues: CASSLATPGTDTQYF. The CDR3 nucleotides read TGCGCCAGCAGCTTGGCCACCCCGGGGACAGATACGCAGTATTTT. The full variable domain, with the rest looked up from reference TRBV5-1 and TRBJ2-3, is KAGVTQTPRYLIKTRGQQVTLSCSPISGHRSVSWYQQTPGQGLQFLFEYFSETQRNKGNFPGRFSGRQFSNSRSEMNVSTLELGDSALYLCASSLATPGTDTQYFGPGTRLTVL.

The gene calls are TRBV18 and TRBJ2-7; TRBD1 is a possible D gene (5 bases). Germline assignment: CDR1 KGHSH and CDR2 LQKENI. The CDR3 contains 15 residues. V was clipped by 5 bases and J by 3 bases, with 17 bases between them. CDR3 DNA: TGTGCCAGCTCAGCCGGGTCCTGGGGCGTCTACGAGCAGTACTTC. This gives the protein CASSAGSWGVYEQYF.

V gene TRBV2 combines with J gene TRBJ2-7; 8 bases agree with TRBD2. The length of the CDR3 is 16 residues. The V gene's germline CDR1 is SNHLY and CDR2 FYNNEI. Trimming took 3 bases from V and 5 from J; bases not matched to a gene: 12. DNA of the CDR3: TGTGCCAGCAGTGACCAGGCGGGGGGCTGGGTTAACGAGCAGTACTTC. It codes for CASSDQAGGWVNEQYF.

The rearrangement uses TRBV19 and TRBJ2-5, with 7 bases aligning to TRBD1. V shed 6 bases and J 4 bases; nucleotides not matched to a gene: 8. The CDR3 extends over 14 amino acids. The V gene's germline CDR1 is LNHDA and CDR2 SQIVND (reference sequence). DNA of the CDR3: TGTGCCAGTAGACTACAGGGGATGGGAGAGACCCAGTACTTC. It is translated as CASRLQGMGETQYF.

The gene calls are TRBV10-3 and TRBJ1-1; weak D call: TRBD1 (5 bases). The CDR3 has 11 residues. The V gene lost 5 bases and the J gene lost 4 bases, with 5 bases spanning the gap. Germline values: CDR1 ENHRY, CDR2 SYGVKD. The CDR3 loop is CAISRGTEAFF. The CDR3 DNA reads as TGTGCCATCAGTAGGGGCACTGAAGCTTTCTTT.

This chain joins TRBV19 and TRBJ2-7; D gene unclear. Between the trimmed V and J ends, which lost 1 base and 0 bases, there was a span of 10 bases. Germline V gene lookup returns CDR1 LNHDA and CDR2 SQIVND (reference sequence). The length of the CDR3 is 15 residues. For the CDR3, the DNA is TGTGCCAGTAGTATAGGGCTTACCAGCTCCTACGAGCAGTACTTC. This translates into CASSIGLTSSYEQYF.

The chain uses TRBV5-1 and TRBJ2-5; TRBD2 is a possible D gene (6 bases). The CDR3 loop spans 14 amino acids. Trimming shortened V by 0 bases and J by 3 bases, and 9 bases separated the two germline ends. Per germline, CDR1 SGHRS and CDR2 YFSETQ. The CDR3 nucleotides are TGCGCCAGCAGCTTGGCCGGGAGAGAAGAGACCCAGTACTTC. Its translation is CASSLAGREETQYF.

This chain links TRBV6-6 with TRBJ2-7; D possibly matches TRBD1 or TRBD2 (5 bases each). Germline assignment: CDR1 MNHNY and CDR2 SVGAGI (reference sequence). This CDR3 region has 15 residues. Trimming cost V 6 bases and J 1 base, with 16 bases left between them. The chain's CDR3 is CASRATGTASYEQYF. CDR3 nucleotides: TGTGCCAGCAGAGCGACCGGGACGGCTTCCTACGAGCAGTACTTC.